These 18 T cell receptor beta chains were sequenced from one sample in a study of cytomegalovirus exposure and HLA in healthy donors. The PCR had 60 Vbeta and 13 Jbeta primers. Produced via immunoSEQ multiplex PCR; TCRdb's table is partial and in-frame only. The sample has 100,000 to 150,000 clones, around 82% seen once. Sequenced material: PBMCs. These receptors originate from a man in his forties in good health and CMV-seronegative.

In this sample, this clone turned up a few times. The rearrangement links TRBV6-6 to TRBJ1-1, with 9 nucleotides matching TRBD1. The V and J ends lost 5 bases and 4 bases, in that order; junction bases with no gene match: 5. Germline CDR1 and CDR2: MNHNY and SVGAGI (reference sequence). CDR3 length equals 14 residues. DNA for the CDR3: TGTGCCAGCAGTAGACAGGGGGTTATCACTGAAGCTTTCTTT. It codes for CASSRQGVITEAFF.

The genes are TRBV5-6 and TRBJ2-5; TRBD1 matches at 7 bases. J lost 4 bases, V lost 4 bases, and 4 bases had no gene match. Looked up from germline, CDR1 is SGHDT and CDR2 is YYEEEE. There are 13 residues in the CDR3. CDR3 region: CASSPDRAETQYF. CDR3 sequence (DNA): TGTGCCAGCAGCCCCGACAGGGCAGAGACCCAGTACTTC.

The chain has TRBV6-1 and TRBJ2-1, with 10 bases matching TRBD2. After removal of 5 bases from V and 4 bases from J, the junction contained 2 bases not matched to a gene. The germline gives CDR1 MNHNS, CDR2 SASEGT. This CDR3 is 14 amino acids long. The CDR3 sequence is CASSSGGAYNEQFF. CDR3 DNA: TGTGCCAGCAGTAGCGGGGGGGCTTACAATGAGCAGTTCTTC.

V gene TRBV9 combines with J gene TRBJ2-7; 9 bases are shared with TRBD1. V was clipped by 3 bases and J by 6 bases; unmatched bases: 13. The CDR3 is made up of 16 amino acids. Germline V gene lookup returns CDR1 SGDLS and CDR2 YYNGEE. The CDR3 loop is CASSAFPGTGSSEQYF. CDR3 bases: TGTGCCAGCAGCGCCTTCCCCGGGACAGGGTCGAGCGAGCAGTACTTC.

The chain couples TRBV6-5 to TRBJ2-6, with a possible D match to TRBD2 (6 bases). Trimming removed 3 bases from V and 2 bases from J, with 11 bases in between. The CDR3 sequence is 16 residues long. Germline-derived CDR1 and CDR2 are MNHEY and SVGAGI. As DNA, the CDR3 is TGTGCCAGCAGTTATTTTTCGGGAGCTGGGGCCAACGTCCTGACTTTC. Protein sequence: CASSYFSGAGANVLTF.

This clone was counted a few times. The rearrangement uses TRBV28 and TRBJ1-1; D is unresolved. Germline values: CDR1 MDHEN, CDR2 SYDVKM. The germline V and J ends were trimmed by 3 bases and 8 bases, with 10 bases remaining between them. The CDR3 is 12 residues long. Here the CDR3 reads CASSFLGNEAFF. The CDR3 DNA sequence: TGTGCCAGCAGTTTTCTGGGCAACGAAGCTTTCTTT.

V gene TRBV7-2 combines with J gene TRBJ1-5; 9 bases are shared with TRBD1. Trimming at V came to 1 base and at J to 2 bases, leaving 0 bases not matched to a gene. The CDR3 runs to 15 residues. The germline gives CDR1 SGHTA, CDR2 FQGNSA. The DNA for the CDR3 is TGTGCCAGCAGCTTAGGGGACAGGGGCAATCAGCCCCAGCATTTT. Translation gives CASSLGDRGNQPQHF.

The CDR3 DNA sequence: TGTGCCAGCACCCAGAGGGGGTACTCTATGGCTACGCAGTATTTT. Its translation: CASTQRGYSMATQYF. The V gene is TRBV6-5, the J gene TRBJ2-3; tentative D call: TRBD1 (6 bases). Germline V gives CDR1 MNHEY, CDR2 SVGAGI. V lost 7 bases, J lost 8 bases, and 22 bases lay in between. This CDR3 has 15 amino acids.

The chain links TRBV11-2 to TRBJ2-2; D gene ambiguous. There are 12 residues in the CDR3. Germline V gene data show CDR1 as SGHAT and CDR2 as FQNNGV. Trimming left V 6 bases short and J 5 bases short, with 7 bases between. In nucleotides, the CDR3 is TGTGCCAGCAGTCAGTTTACCGGGGAGCTGTTTTTT. It encodes CASSQFTGELFF.

V is TRBV9 and J is TRBJ2-7, with TRBD1 as a possible D gene (6 bases). The V gene's germline CDR1 is SGDLS and CDR2 YYNGEE. The CDR3 spans 14 residues. V lost 0 bases, J lost 5 bases, and 12 bases lay in between. The CDR3 here is CASSVDTGLHEQYF. DNA of the CDR3: TGTGCCAGCAGCGTAGACACAGGGCTCCACGAGCAGTACTTC.

This sequence joins TRBV28 and TRBJ1-4; TRBD1 matches at 7 bases. The V segment lost 5 bases and the J segment 3 bases; nucleotides outside the gene matches: 9. The CDR3 is 16 amino acids. Per germline, CDR1 MDHEN and CDR2 SYDVKM. CDR3: CASSPPGDRANEKLFF. CDR3 nucleotide sequence: TGTGCCAGCAGTCCCCCGGGGGACAGAGCTAATGAAAAACTGTTTTTT.

The genes are TRBV28 and TRBJ1-2; no reliable D call. The germline V gene encodes CDR1 MDHEN and CDR2 SYDVKM. CDR3 size: 13 residues. Trimming cost V 6 bases and J 4 bases, with 12 bases left between them. The CDR3 loop is CASRDEGLYGYTF. The DNA for the CDR3 is TGTGCCAGCAGAGACGAGGGCCTCTATGGCTACACCTTC.

The genes are TRBV5-4 and TRBJ2-5; a possible D gene is TRBD2 (5 bases). The CDR3 has 13 amino acids. Germline V gene sequence: CDR1 SGHNT, CDR2 YYREEE (reference sequence). Trimming removed 0 bases at V and 11 bases at J, with 14 bases between. Written as DNA, the CDR3 is TGTGCCAGCAGCTTGGTCACGGGCTGGGAGCAGTACTTC. It specifies CASSLVTGWEQYF.

The gene calls are TRBV19 and TRBJ1-1; 12 nucleotides agree with TRBD1. Germline values: CDR1 LNHDA, CDR2 SQIVND (reference sequence). With 5 bases clipped from V and 5 bases from J, the junction kept 12 bases outside the gene matches. The CDR3 spans 17 residues. CDR3: CASSPLRGTGGQTEAFF. The DNA of the CDR3 is TGTGCCAGTAGTCCACTCCGAGGGACAGGGGGCCAGACTGAAGCTTTCTTT.

This chain joins TRBV19 and TRBJ1-5; weak D call: TRBD1 (6 bases). The length of the CDR3 is 15 residues. The germline CDR1 and CDR2 sequences are LNHDA and SQIVND (reference sequence). Deletions cut 3 bases from V and 3 bases from J, with 12 bases between. The CDR3 region has the DNA TGTGCCAGTAGTATTGAGAGACAGGTCAATCAGCCCCAGCATTTT. It yields the protein CASSIERQVNQPQHF.

CDR3 sequence (DNA): TGTGCCAGCAGCCATGGACAGGTCTACGAGCAGTTCTTC. Residues: CASSHGQVYEQFF. The chain has TRBV7-8 and TRBJ2-1; 7 bases line up with TRBD1. Looked up from germline, CDR1 is SGHVS and CDR2 is FQNEAQ. V shed 5 bases, J shed 10 bases, and the junction held 8 bases outside the gene matches. CDR3 length: 13 residues.

The chain joins TRBV2 to TRBJ1-6, with D possibly TRBD1 on 6 matching bases. V lost 0 bases and J 10 bases, leaving 13 bases between the germline ends. Looked up from germline, CDR1 is SNHLY and CDR2 is FYNNEI. This CDR3 spans 15 amino acids. The CDR3 DNA reads as TGTGCCAGCAGTGAAGCCCAGGGGTTTGGATCACCCCTCCACTTT. This sequence encodes CASSEAQGFGSPLHF.

This chain uses TRBV5-4 with TRBJ2-3; 9 positions match TRBD2. The length of the CDR3 is 13 residues. V trimming: 6 bases; J trimming: 6 bases; junction bases outside the gene matches: 5. Germline CDR1 and CDR2: SGHNT and YYREEE (reference sequence). CDR3 loop: CASTSGGWDTQYF. The CDR3 nucleotides read TGTGCCAGCACGAGCGGGGGGTGGGATACGCAGTATTTT.